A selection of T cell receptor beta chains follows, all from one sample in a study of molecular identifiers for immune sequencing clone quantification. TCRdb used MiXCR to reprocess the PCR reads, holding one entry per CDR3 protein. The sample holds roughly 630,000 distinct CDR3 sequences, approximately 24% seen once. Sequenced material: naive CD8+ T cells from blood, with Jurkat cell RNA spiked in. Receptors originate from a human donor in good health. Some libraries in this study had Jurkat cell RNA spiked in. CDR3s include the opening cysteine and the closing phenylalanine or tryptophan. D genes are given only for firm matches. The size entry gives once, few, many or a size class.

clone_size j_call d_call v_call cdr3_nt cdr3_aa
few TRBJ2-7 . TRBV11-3 TGTGCCAGCAGCTCCGGAGGAGGTGATTACGAGCAGTACTTC CASSSGGGDYEQYF
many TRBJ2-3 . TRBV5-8 TGTGCCAGCAGCTTGGGGGGTACAGGCACAGATACGCAGTATTTT CASSLGGTGTDTQYF
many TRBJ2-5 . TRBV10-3 TGTGCCATCAGTGACGAGACCGTACAGACCCAGTACTTC CAISDETVQTQYF
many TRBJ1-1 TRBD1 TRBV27 TGTGCCAGCAGTCCACAGGGGGCCCTCGCCTGGGACACTGAAGCTTTCTTT CASSPQGALAWDTEAFF
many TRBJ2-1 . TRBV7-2 TGTGCCAGCAGGACAGTCCCACTAGATGTCCACAATGAGCAGTTCTTC CASRTVPLDVHNEQFF
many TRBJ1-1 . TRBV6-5 TGTGCCAGCAGTTACGGGGGCGGCAACACTGAAGCTTTCTTT CASSYGGGNTEAFF
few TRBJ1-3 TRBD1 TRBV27 TGTGCCAGCAGTTCGGCAGGGGGCTCTGGAAACACCATATATTTT CASSSAGGSGNTIYF
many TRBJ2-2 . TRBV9 TGTGCCAGCAGCCCATCTTACTCGAACACCGGGGAGCTGTTTTTT CASSPSYSNTGELFF
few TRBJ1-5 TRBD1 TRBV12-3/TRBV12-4 TGTGCCAGCAGAATAGAGGGGGCTGGCAATCAGCCCCAGCATTTT CASRIEGAGNQPQHF
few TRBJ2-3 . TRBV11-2 TGTGCCAGCCACCCCAGCCGAGGGCTCGCAGATACGCAGTATTTT CASHPSRGLADTQYF
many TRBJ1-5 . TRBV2 TGTGCCAGCAGTGGGGTAGGACCCCAGCATTTT CASSGVGPQHF
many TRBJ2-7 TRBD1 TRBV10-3 TGTGCCATCAGTGAGTCAGGTGGACAGGGCGGCTACGAGCAGTACTTC CAISESGGQGGYEQYF
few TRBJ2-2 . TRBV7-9 TGTGCCAGCAGCTTCCCGGGACGGAGTAACACCGGGGAGCTGTTTTTT CASSFPGRSNTGELFF
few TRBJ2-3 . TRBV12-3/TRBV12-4 TGTGCCAGCAGTGTCGACAGAGAGTTCACAGATACGCAGTATTTT CASSVDREFTDTQYF
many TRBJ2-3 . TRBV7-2 TGTGCCAGCAGCTTAAGGGGGGGCCGGGCAGATACGCAGTATTTT CASSLRGGRADTQYF
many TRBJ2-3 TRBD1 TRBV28 TGTGCCAGCAGTTTTCAGGGGGCAAGCACAGATACGCAGTATTTT CASSFQGASTDTQYF